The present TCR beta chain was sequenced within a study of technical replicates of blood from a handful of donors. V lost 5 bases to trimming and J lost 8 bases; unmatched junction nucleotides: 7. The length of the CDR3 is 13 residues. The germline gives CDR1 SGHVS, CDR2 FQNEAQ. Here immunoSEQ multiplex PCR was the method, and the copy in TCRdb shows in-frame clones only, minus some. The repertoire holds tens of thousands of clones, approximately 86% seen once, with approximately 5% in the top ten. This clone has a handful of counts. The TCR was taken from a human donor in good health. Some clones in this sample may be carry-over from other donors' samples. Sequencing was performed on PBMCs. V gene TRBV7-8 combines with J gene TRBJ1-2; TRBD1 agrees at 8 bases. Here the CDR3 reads CASSLGQGWGYTF. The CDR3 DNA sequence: TGTGCCAGCAGCCTCGGACAGGGCTGGGGCTACACCTTC.